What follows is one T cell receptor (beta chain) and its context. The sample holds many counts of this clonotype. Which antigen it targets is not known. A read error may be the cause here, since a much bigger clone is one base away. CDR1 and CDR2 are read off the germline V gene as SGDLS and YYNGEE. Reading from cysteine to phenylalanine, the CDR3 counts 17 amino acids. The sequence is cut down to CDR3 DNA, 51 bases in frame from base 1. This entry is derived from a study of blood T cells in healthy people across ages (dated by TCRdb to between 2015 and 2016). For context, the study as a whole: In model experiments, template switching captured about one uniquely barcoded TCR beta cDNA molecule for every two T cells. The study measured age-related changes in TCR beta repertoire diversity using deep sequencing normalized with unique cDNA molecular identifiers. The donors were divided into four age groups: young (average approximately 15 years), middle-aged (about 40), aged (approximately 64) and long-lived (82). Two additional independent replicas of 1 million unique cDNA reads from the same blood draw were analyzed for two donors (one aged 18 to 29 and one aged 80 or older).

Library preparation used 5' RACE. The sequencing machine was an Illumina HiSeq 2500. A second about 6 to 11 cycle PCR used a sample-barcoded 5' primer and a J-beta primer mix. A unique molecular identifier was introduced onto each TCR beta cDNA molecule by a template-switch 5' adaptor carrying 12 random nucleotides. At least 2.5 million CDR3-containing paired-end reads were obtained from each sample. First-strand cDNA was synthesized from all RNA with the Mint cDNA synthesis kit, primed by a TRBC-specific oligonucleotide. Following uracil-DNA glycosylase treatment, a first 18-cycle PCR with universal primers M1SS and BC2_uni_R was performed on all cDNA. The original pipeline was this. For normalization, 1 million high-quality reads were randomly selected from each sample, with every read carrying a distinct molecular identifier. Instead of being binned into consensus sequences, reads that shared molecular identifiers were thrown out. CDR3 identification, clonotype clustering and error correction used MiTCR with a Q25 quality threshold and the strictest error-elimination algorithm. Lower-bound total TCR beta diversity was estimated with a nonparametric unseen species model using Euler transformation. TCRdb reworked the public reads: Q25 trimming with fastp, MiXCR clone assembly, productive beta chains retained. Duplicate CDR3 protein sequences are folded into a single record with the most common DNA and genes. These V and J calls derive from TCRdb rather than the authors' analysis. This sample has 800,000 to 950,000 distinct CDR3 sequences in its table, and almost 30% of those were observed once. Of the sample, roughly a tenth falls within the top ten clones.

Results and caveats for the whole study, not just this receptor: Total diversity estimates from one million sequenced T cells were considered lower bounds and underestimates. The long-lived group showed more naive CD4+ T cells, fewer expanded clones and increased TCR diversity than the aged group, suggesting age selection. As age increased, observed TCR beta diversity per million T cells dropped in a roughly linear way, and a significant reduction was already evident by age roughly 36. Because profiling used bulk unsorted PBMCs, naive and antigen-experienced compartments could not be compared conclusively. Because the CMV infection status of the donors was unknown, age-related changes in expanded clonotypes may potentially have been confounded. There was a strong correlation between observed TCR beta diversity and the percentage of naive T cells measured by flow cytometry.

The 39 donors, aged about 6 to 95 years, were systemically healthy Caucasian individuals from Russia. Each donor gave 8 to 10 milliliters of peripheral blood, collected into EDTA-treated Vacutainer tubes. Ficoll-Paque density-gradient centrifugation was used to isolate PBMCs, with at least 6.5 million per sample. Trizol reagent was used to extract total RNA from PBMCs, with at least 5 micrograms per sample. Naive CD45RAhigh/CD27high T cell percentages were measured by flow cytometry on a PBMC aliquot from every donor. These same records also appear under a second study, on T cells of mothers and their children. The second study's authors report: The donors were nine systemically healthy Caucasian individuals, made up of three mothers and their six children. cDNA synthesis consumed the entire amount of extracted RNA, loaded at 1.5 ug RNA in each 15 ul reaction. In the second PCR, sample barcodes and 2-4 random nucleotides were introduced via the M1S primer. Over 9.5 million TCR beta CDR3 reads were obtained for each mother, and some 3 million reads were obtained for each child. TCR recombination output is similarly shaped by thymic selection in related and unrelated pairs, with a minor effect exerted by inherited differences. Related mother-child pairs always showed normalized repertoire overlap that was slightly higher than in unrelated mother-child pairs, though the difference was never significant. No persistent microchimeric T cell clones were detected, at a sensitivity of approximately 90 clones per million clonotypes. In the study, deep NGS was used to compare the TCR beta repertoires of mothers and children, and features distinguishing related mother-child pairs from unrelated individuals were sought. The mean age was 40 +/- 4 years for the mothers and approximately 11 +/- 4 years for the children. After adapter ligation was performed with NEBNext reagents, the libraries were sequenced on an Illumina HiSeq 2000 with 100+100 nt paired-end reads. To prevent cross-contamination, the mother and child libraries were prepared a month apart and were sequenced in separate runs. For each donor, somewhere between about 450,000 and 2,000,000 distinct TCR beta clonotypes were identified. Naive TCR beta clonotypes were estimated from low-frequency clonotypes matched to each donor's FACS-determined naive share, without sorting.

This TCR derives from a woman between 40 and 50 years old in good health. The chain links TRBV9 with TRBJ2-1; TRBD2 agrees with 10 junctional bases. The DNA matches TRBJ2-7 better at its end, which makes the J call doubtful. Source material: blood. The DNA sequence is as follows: TGTGCCAGCAGCTCGTCTAGCGGGGGTTTTTCCTACAATGAGCAGTACTTC. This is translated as CASSSSSGGFSYNEQYF.